The 29 T cell receptor beta chains reported below all come from one sample, sequenced in a study of identical twins. TCRdb redid the calling of the 5' RACE reads with MiXCR, one entry per CDR3 protein. The repertoire holds over 600,000 distinct CDR3 sequences, with 21% as singletons. This same sample was also part of a study on T cells expressing NK-cell markers.

Sequencing was performed on PBMCs. The receptors here all came from a woman aged 18 to 35 in good health.

DNA of the CDR3: TGTGCCAGCAGGTCAATTTTTGTTGGGGGCTCCTACGAGCAGTACTTC. This encodes CASRSIFVGGSYEQYF. The rearrangement links TRBV6-1 to TRBJ2-7; possibly TRBD1 or TRBD2 for D (5 bases each). This CDR3 comprises 16 residues. V shed 6 bases and J shed 0 bases, with 18 bases lying between them. Germline values: CDR1 MNHNS, CDR2 SASEGT.

The chain couples TRBV20-1 to TRBJ1-2, with 7 bases that match TRBD1. The CDR3 sequence is 13 residues long. CDR1 and CDR2 (germline): DFQATT, SNEGSKA (reference sequence). V dropped 3 bases and J dropped 7; count of bases not matched to a gene: 8. The CDR3 region is CSARSGGFGGYTF. In DNA form, the CDR3 reads TGCAGTGCTAGGTCAGGGGGATTTGGTGGCTACACCTTC.

The chain has TRBV12-3 or TRBV12-4 and TRBJ2-1, with 10 bases identical to TRBD2. V lost 8 bases and J lost 0; bases outside the gene matches: 4. This CDR3 contains 15 residues. Here the CDR3 DNA reads TGTGCCAGCGAGTCTAGCGGGAGCTCCTACAATGAGCAGTTCTTC. It encodes CASESSGSSYNEQFF.

This chain joins TRBV7-8 and TRBJ2-7, with D tentatively TRBD1 (6 bases). The CDR3 has 13 residues. Trimming pared 4 bases from V and 6 bases from J, leaving 13 bases between. Germline loops: CDR1 SGHVS, CDR2 FQNEAQ. The CDR3 spells CASSSRTAVEQYF. Here the CDR3 DNA reads TGTGCCAGCAGCTCCCGGACAGCCGTCGAGCAGTACTTC.

Here the CDR3 reads CSARGLGIGTNNEQFF. As DNA, the CDR3 is TGCAGTGCTAGAGGGTTGGGGATCGGGACAAACAATGAGCAGTTCTTC. J is TRBJ2-1 and V is TRBV20-1; tentative D call: TRBD1 (6 bases). Germline V gives CDR1 DFQATT, CDR2 SNEGSKA (reference sequence). This CDR3 is built from 16 residues. The V gene lost 1 base and the J gene lost 5 bases, with 18 bases spanning the gap.

This clonotype was counted between two and nine times. The chain is built from TRBV11-1 and TRBJ2-1; TRBD2 matches at 12 bases. CDR3 length: 18 residues. Trimming cost V 6 bases and J 2 bases; bases outside gene matches: 11. Germline CDR1 is SGHAT and CDR2 is FQDESV (reference sequence). CDR3 nucleotides: TGTGCCAGCAGGTGGACTAGCGGGACCGAGATGACCTACAATGAGCAGTTCTTC. Its protein is CASRWTSGTEMTYNEQFF.

This clonotype has only a few counts. The chain recombines TRBV18 with TRBJ2-1; TRBD1 matches at 9 bases. V lost 2 bases and J lost 6; bases outside the gene matches: 8. The CDR3 totals 16 residues. The germline V gene has CDR1 KGHSH and CDR2 LQKENI. The CDR3 DNA reads as TGTGCCAGCTCACCAAAACCGGGACAGGGATCCAATGAGCAGTTCTTC. This sequence encodes CASSPKPGQGSNEQFF.

CDR3 nucleotide sequence: TGTGCCAGCAGTTCTAGCGGGAGACAGTATTTT. This encodes CASSSSGRQYF. V and J are TRBV12-3 or TRBV12-4 and TRBJ2-3, with 10 bases that match TRBD2. The CDR3 runs to 11 residues. V shed 4 bases and J 12 bases; nucleotides not matched to a gene: 1.

This clonotype occurred many times. This chain uses TRBV20-1 with TRBJ2-7, with a weak D call TRBD2 (5 bases). This CDR3 contains 12 residues. In germline, CDR1 is DFQATT, CDR2 SNEGSKA (reference sequence). V lost 6 bases, J lost 3 bases, and 12 bases lay in between. CDR3: CSATGRGYEQYF. Written as DNA, the CDR3 is TGCAGTGCGACCGGACGGGGCTACGAGCAGTACTTC.

J is TRBJ2-7 and V is TRBV27; no reliable D call. V lost 4 bases to trimming and J lost 0 bases, with 7 bases between them. From germline, CDR1 is MNHEY and CDR2 SMNVEV (reference sequence). This CDR3 has 13 amino acids. In DNA, the CDR3 is TGTGCCAGCAGTTCTAAATTCTCCTACGAGCAGTACTTC. It yields the protein CASSSKFSYEQYF.

The chain employs TRBV9 and TRBJ2-1; no definite D call. The CDR3 consists of 14 residues. V dropped 0 bases and J dropped 12 bases, with 16 bases sitting between them. CDR1 SGDLS and CDR2 YYNGEE come from the germline V gene. CDR3 amino acids: CASSVDVGNGRQFF. In DNA form, the CDR3 reads TGTGCCAGCAGCGTAGATGTGGGAAACGGTCGGCAGTTCTTC.

V gene TRBV11-2 combines with J gene TRBJ2-7, with D unclear. This CDR3 has 14 amino acids. Trimming stripped 7 bases from V and 5 bases from J, with 18 bases between. Germline CDR1 SGHAT, CDR2 FQNNGV. As DNA, the CDR3 is TGTGCCAGCACCCTACAGATCAAAGCCCACGAGCAGTACTTC. Protein product: CASTLQIKAHEQYF.

The chain is built from TRBV5-1 and TRBJ2-7; 9 bases are a match to TRBD1. CDR1 and CDR2 from the germline V gene are SGHRS and YFSETQ. The CDR3 runs to 15 residues. Losses at the gene ends were 4 bases for V and 1 base for J; bases not matched to a gene: 6. CDR3 amino acids: CASSGTGLRSYEQYF. The CDR3 nucleotides are TGCGCCAGCAGCGGGACAGGGTTGAGGTCCTACGAGCAGTACTTC.

This clonotype was counted a few times. J is TRBJ1-1 and V is TRBV5-1, with 8 positions matching TRBD1. V gave up 4 bases and J gave up 5 bases; unmatched junction bases: 7. The CDR3 totals 14 residues. CDR1 is SGHRS and CDR2 is YFSETQ in the germline V gene. The CDR3 nucleotides are TGCGCCAGCAGCAACGGACAGGGAGGTACTGAAGCTTTCTTT. Its protein is CASSNGQGGTEAFF.

The chain recombines TRBV21-1 with TRBJ2-1. TRBV21-1 is labeled a pseudogene. CDR3 length: 13 amino acids. The CDR3 region is CASSIDSYNEQFF. CDR3 nucleotide sequence: TGTGCCAGCAGCATTGACTCCTACAATGAGCAGTTCTTC.

This clonotype was observed a few times. The chain uses TRBV18 and TRBJ1-1, with D uncertain. Trimming shortened V by 2 bases and J by 2 bases, and 12 bases separated the two germline ends. The CDR3 runs to 15 residues. CDR1 is KGHSH, CDR2 LQKENI, per germline. The CDR3, as DNA: TGTGCCAGCTCACCAAATCCTGCAAGTAACACTGAAGCTTTCTTT. Translated: CASSPNPASNTEAFF.

There are many counts of this clonotype. The chain recombines TRBV20-1 with TRBJ2-5, with 13 bases lining up with TRBD2. Per the germline V gene, CDR1 is DFQATT and CDR2 is SNEGSKA (reference sequence). The junction had 4 bases not matched to a gene; V was cut back by 6 bases and J by 6 bases. This CDR3 comprises 13 residues. Written as DNA, the CDR3 is TGCAGTGCAGGACTAGCGGGGGTAAAGACCCAGTACTTC. Its translation: CSAGLAGVKTQYF.

This clonotype was seen a handful of times. The chain combines TRBV20-1 with TRBJ2-5; weak D call: TRBD2 (6 bases). In germline, CDR1 is DFQATT, CDR2 SNEGSKA (reference sequence). CDR3 length: 14 residues. V was trimmed by 5 bases and J by 1 base, leaving 14 bases between them. The CDR3 here is CSASSMEGQETQYF. The CDR3 DNA follows: TGCAGTGCTTCTAGTATGGAGGGCCAAGAGACCCAGTACTTC.

This clonotype came up a few times. The gene calls are TRBV6-2 or TRBV6-3 and TRBJ1-2, with D unresolved. The CDR3 consists of 12 residues. Trimming shortened V by 6 bases and J by 8 bases, and 13 bases separated the two germline ends. Germline lookup yields CDR1 MNHEY and CDR2 SVGEGT. The CDR3 protein is CASRETAPGYTF. CDR3 DNA: TGTGCCAGCAGAGAGACGGCCCCCGGCTACACCTTC.

The CDR3 sequence: CASTQQGRWGNQPQHF. The CDR3 DNA reads as TGTGCCAGCACCCAACAGGGTAGGTGGGGCAATCAGCCCCAGCATTTT. V usage is TRBV12-3 or TRBV12-4 and J usage is TRBJ1-5, with D possibly TRBD1 on 6 matching bases. Trimming took 7 bases from V and 2 from J, leaving 18 bases between them. This CDR3 has 16 amino acids.

The chain has TRBV11-1 and TRBJ2-1, with TRBD2 matching 14 bases. The CDR3 has 19 amino acids. Germline V gene data show CDR1 as SGHAT and CDR2 as FQDESV (reference sequence). J lost 0 bases, V lost 5 bases, and 9 bases had no gene match. The CDR3 DNA sequence: TGTGCCAGCAGCGCTGGGACTAGCGGGGGATTGAGCTCCTACAATGAGCAGTTCTTC. As protein: CASSAGTSGGLSSYNEQFF.

This clonotype was recorded a few times. The genes are TRBV5-5 and TRBJ2-3; D unclear. Trimming pared 0 bases from V and 2 bases from J, leaving 7 bases between. This CDR3 region has 14 residues. Germline CDR1 and CDR2: SGHKS and YYEKEE (reference sequence). The CDR3 DNA follows: TGTGCCAGCAGCTTGGGACACTTCACAGATACGCAGTATTTT. Translating gives CASSLGHFTDTQYF.

This clonotype was counted a few times. The chain links TRBV2 to TRBJ1-1; maybe TRBD1 (5 bases). With 6 bases removed from V and 4 bases from J, the gap between germline ends came to 15 bases. CDR1 is SNHLY, CDR2 FYNNEI, per germline. This CDR3 contains 14 residues. CDR3 nucleotides: TGTGCCAGCAGCAAGACAGCGGCAAGCACTGAAGCTTTCTTT. This encodes CASSKTAASTEAFF.

This clonotype was seen a handful of times. This sequence joins TRBV27 and TRBJ2-7; TRBD2 matches at 8 bases. Trimming removed 5 bases from V and 3 bases from J; junction bases left unmatched: 6. This CDR3 comprises 14 residues. Per the germline V gene, CDR1 is MNHEY and CDR2 is SMNVEV (reference sequence). The CDR3: CASSRREALYEQYF. The CDR3 DNA follows: TGTGCCAGCAGTCGGCGGGAGGCACTCTACGAGCAGTACTTC.

The chain joins TRBV27 to TRBJ2-1; 8 nucleotides agree with TRBD1. The CDR3 totals 18 residues. CDR1 and CDR2 (germline): MNHEY, SMNVEV (reference sequence). The trim removed 4 bases at V and 1 base at J, leaving 12 bases unmatched. CDR3: CASSSPVQGVGSYNEQFF. In DNA, the CDR3 is TGTGCCAGCAGTTCGCCCGTACAGGGGGTTGGATCCTACAATGAGCAGTTCTTC.

This clonotype was seen only a few times. This rearrangement joins TRBV13 to TRBJ2-7; D gene unclear. Looked up from germline, CDR1 is PRHDT and CDR2 is FYEKMQ (reference sequence). This CDR3 has 18 amino acids. Trimming left V 0 bases short and J 2 bases short, with 20 bases between. DNA of the CDR3: TGTGCCAGCAGCTTAGGGCTCGGTTCGGGCTACTCGACCTACGAGCAGTACTTC. This sequence encodes CASSLGLGSGYSTYEQYF.

The chain joins TRBV25-1 to TRBJ2-3; 9 nucleotides match TRBD2. The CDR3 is made up of 17 amino acids. CDR1 and CDR2 from the germline V gene are MGHDK and SYGVNS. The junction had 12 bases not matched to a gene; V was cut back by 1 base and J by 7 bases. Here the CDR3 DNA reads TGTGCCAGCAGTGAATTACCGCGGGAGGGCCTGACACATACGCAGTATTTT. It specifies CASSELPREGLTHTQYF.

This clonotype was found a few times. This chain's CDR3 is CSARVGVGNYGYTF. The CDR3 DNA reads as TGCAGTGCTAGAGTGGGGGTTGGCAACTATGGCTACACCTTC. V and J are TRBV20-1 and TRBJ1-2; TRBD1 might be the D (5 bases). CDR1 DFQATT and CDR2 SNEGSKA come from the germline V gene (reference sequence). The V end lost 1 base, the J end lost 2 bases, and 11 bases lay between the germline ends. The CDR3 length is 14 residues.

This rearrangement joins TRBV12-3 or TRBV12-4 to TRBJ2-7, with 7 bases lining up with TRBD1. The J segment lost 5 bases and the V segment lost 4 bases, leaving 8 bases of the junction unmatched. This CDR3 region has 14 residues. The CDR3 DNA follows: TGTGCCAGCAGTTCCCTAAAAACAGGGGACGAGCAGTACTTC. Translated: CASSSLKTGDEQYF.